This record concerns one T cell receptor beta chain sequence. This clonotype was seen a few times. Its antigen is still unknown. Nothing much larger sits one base from this clone, and base qualities are not available. This specimen belongs to a study of response to subunit inactivated influenza vaccine (dated by TCRdb to the late 2010s). For the study in its entirety: Deep quantitative profiling of the T cell receptor repertoire was used in the study to follow responses to a trivalent subunit inactivated influenza vaccine. Overall study results and their limits: According to the authors, only a limited number of new T cells may be recruited by each seasonal influenza vaccination.

CDR1 and CDR2 (SGHTA, FQGNSA) derive from the germline V gene. The CDR3 runs 14 amino acids, cysteine and phenylalanine included. This entry keeps only the CDR3 DNA: 42 bases, framed from base 1. V is clipped by 5 bases and J by 4 bases, and the sequence between their germline boundaries is 13 bases long. The protocol used for the library was RT-PCR. Sequencing was carried out with an Illumina HiSeq 2500. The public reads were reanalyzed by TCRdb: fastp trimming at Q25, MiXCR alignment, in-frame beta chains only. One record per CDR3 amino acid sequence lists the most common genes and DNA. Within this sample are about 650,000 distinct CDR3 sequences, with less than 15% of them counted one time only. The ten largest account for about 7.6% of the sample.

This clonotype was sampled from a man aged 50-59 years who received an inactivated influenza vaccine. Donor details come from another sample of the same person, matched by shared clones. Recombination linked TRBV7-2 to TRBJ2-3; no confident D gene assignment can be made. The material sequenced was PBMCs from blood, taken less than 15 days before vaccination. The DNA sequence is given as TGTGCCAGCAGCACAGAAGTGGGCCCAGATACGCAGTATTTT. Translated, this is CASSTEVGPDTQYF.